This T cell receptor beta chain was sequenced in a study of neoadjuvant anti-PD-1 for oral cavity cancer. Whole-study context: Patients without progression received a fourth nivolumab dose around day 43, then surgical resection on days 50-56.

In regard to this clone: Its antigen is unidentified.

The patients had HPV-negative, locally advanced oral cavity squamous cell carcinoma. CDR1 is SGHRS and CDR2 is YFSETQ in the germline V gene. With 4 bases removed from V and 4 bases from J, the gap between germline ends came to 11 bases. This CDR3 is built from 14 residues. The data were produced by immunoSEQ multiplex PCR, yet TCRdb's version contains in-frame clones alone and is incomplete. The sample holds 70,000 to 95,000 clones, about 84% seen once. General study points: Higher pretreatment Treg/Th17 ratios tracked higher pretreatment blood clonality.

The source is a person between 35 and 79 years old with oral cavity squamous cell carcinoma. The sequencing here drew on PBMCs, taken before nivolumab (anti-PD-1) treatment. This chain links TRBV5-1 with TRBJ2-2; maybe TRBD2 (6 bases). The CDR3 loop is CASSPSASTGELFF. The DNA for the CDR3 is TGCGCCAGCAGCCCTAGCGCAAGCACCGGGGAGCTGTTTTTT.